These 27 T cell receptor beta chains were sequenced from one sample in a study of identifying expanded T cells in peripheral blood. TCRdb keeps only in-frame clones here, not all; method: immunoSEQ multiplex PCR. The table lists some 93,000 clones, 88% of them singletons. What was sequenced was blood. The receptor set was obtained from a person between 18 and 69 years old in good health.

This clone was detected once. V and J are TRBV7-2 and TRBJ2-5, with 7 bases aligning to TRBD2. Germline CDR1 SGHTA, CDR2 FQGNSA. This CDR3 contains 13 residues. Trimming removed 7 bases from V and 2 bases from J; junction bases left unmatched: 4. The CDR3 DNA sequence: TGTGCCAGCACCCGAGCGGGGCAAGAGACCCAGTACTTC. Its protein is CASTRAGQETQYF.

The CDR3 sequence: CASSSGQDYGYTF. In DNA, the CDR3 is TGTGCCAGCAGCTCGGGACAGGACTATGGCTACACCTTC. V and J are TRBV7-2 and TRBJ1-2, with 8 nucleotides matching TRBD1. The trim removed 4 bases at V and 3 bases at J, leaving 1 base unmatched. This CDR3 has 13 amino acids. Germline V lookup: CDR1 SGHTA, CDR2 FQGNSA.

V and J are TRBV20-1 and TRBJ2-1; the D is unclear. V gave up 3 bases and J gave up 12 bases, with 9 bases separating them. CDR3 length equals 10 residues. Germline V gives CDR1 DFQATT, CDR2 SNEGSKA (reference sequence). CDR3 nucleotide sequence: TGCAGTGCTAGTTCCTCCTCGCAGTTCTTC. This encodes CSASSSSQFF.

Points on this clone: Different DNA sequences within this sample yield the same CDR3. The chain links TRBV5-4 to TRBJ1-5, with D unclear. In germline, CDR1 is SGHNT, CDR2 YYREEE (reference sequence). The length of the CDR3 is 13 residues. Trimming took 4 bases from V and 1 from J, leaving 6 bases between them. Here the CDR3 DNA reads TGTGCCAGCAGCCTCGGGAGCAATCAGCCCCAGCATTTT. Its translation: CASSLGSNQPQHF.

This clone occurred once. V usage is TRBV25-1 and J usage is TRBJ2-3, with a possible D match to TRBD2 (5 bases). V lost 5 bases to trimming and J lost 5 bases, with 11 bases between them. This CDR3 is 13 amino acids long. CDR1 is MGHDK and CDR2 is SYGVNS in the germline V gene. The CDR3 nucleotides read TGTGCCAGCAGTACCTCCGGGAAAGATACGCAGTATTTT. Translation gives CASSTSGKDTQYF.

This clone was recorded a few times. The chain links TRBV5-6 to TRBJ1-1; D is uncertain. Per germline, CDR1 SGHDT and CDR2 YYEEEE. The CDR3 loop spans 12 amino acids. Trimming took 5 bases from V and 3 from J, leaving 8 bases between them. DNA of the CDR3: TGTGCCAGCAGAAAAAGTGACACTGAAGCTTTCTTT. Translation gives CASRKSDTEAFF.

DNA of the CDR3: TGTGCCAGCAGCCATCTTGCGAACAATGAGCAGTTCTTC. Amino acids: CASSHLANNEQFF. This chain uses TRBV14 with TRBJ2-1; D gene ambiguous. CDR3 length equals 13 residues. Trimming took off 3 bases at V and 5 bases at J, with 8 bases between the two ends. Germline V lookup: CDR1 SGHDN, CDR2 FVKESK.

The chain has TRBV25-1 and TRBJ2-7, with 10 positions matching TRBD1. Per germline, CDR1 MGHDK and CDR2 SYGVNS. This CDR3 is 15 amino acids long. V trimming: 2 bases; J trimming: 4 bases; junction bases outside the gene matches: 5. The CDR3 protein is CASSEPGTGEYEQYF. CDR3 nucleotide sequence: TGTGCCAGCAGTGAACCCGGGACAGGGGAATACGAGCAGTACTTC.

In this sample, this clone turned up once. The chain links TRBV9 to TRBJ2-7, with TRBD1 identical over 7 bases. J lost 2 bases, V lost 4 bases, and 9 bases had no gene match. The CDR3 has 15 residues. Germline CDR1 and CDR2: SGDLS and YYNGEE. The CDR3 DNA reads TGTGCCAGCAGCCCAAGAGACACAGGGGCCTACGAGCAGTACTTC. It translates to CASSPRDTGAYEQYF.

The chain couples TRBV7-9 to TRBJ1-1; no clear D gene. Trimming took 1 base from V and 1 from J, leaving 4 bases between them. Germline CDR1 is SEHNR and CDR2 is FQNEAQ (reference sequence). The CDR3 totals 13 residues. CDR3 amino acids: CASSLDRNTEAFF. CDR3 DNA: TGTGCCAGCAGCTTAGATAGGAACACTGAAGCTTTCTTT.

The chain employs TRBV29-1 and TRBJ2-7, with TRBD1 as a possible D gene (6 bases). There are 13 residues in the CDR3. Trimming took off 4 bases at V and 4 bases at J, with 14 bases between the two ends. The germline V gene encodes CDR1 SQVTM and CDR2 ANQGSEA. CDR3 bases: TGCAGCGTTGTGCCCGGGACAAATTACGAGCAGTACTTC. It yields the protein CSVVPGTNYEQYF.

In the case of this clone: The sample carries other DNA sequences with the same CDR3. The chain couples TRBV7-9 to TRBJ2-1; 9 bases are shared with TRBD1. Germline V gene data show CDR1 as SEHNR and CDR2 as FQNEAQ (reference sequence). The length of the CDR3 is 15 residues. The ends lost 8 bases at V and 4 bases at J; junction bases unmatched: 9. The CDR3 sequence: CASGQGQGGYNEQFF. CDR3 sequence (DNA): TGTGCCAGCGGACAGGGACAGGGCGGGTACAATGAGCAGTTCTTC.

The chain carries TRBV6-6 and TRBJ1-4; 10 nucleotides line up with TRBD1. V shed 8 bases and J 11 bases; nucleotides not matched to a gene: 8. There are 13 residues in the CDR3. Germline CDR1 and CDR2: MNHNY and SVGAGI (reference sequence). CDR3 residues: CASGDRGPIKLFF. The CDR3 DNA sequence: TGTGCCAGCGGGGACAGGGGACCCATTAAACTGTTTTTT.

The sample holds a few counts of this clone. The V and J genes are TRBV5-1 and TRBJ1-1, with 7 bases aligning to TRBD1. The CDR3 length is 15 residues. Trimming removed 4 bases from V and 4 bases from J; junction bases left unmatched: 10. In germline, CDR1 is SGHRS, CDR2 YFSETQ. Here the CDR3 reads CASSPQGGWGTEAFF. CDR3 bases: TGCGCCAGCAGCCCCCAGGGGGGCTGGGGCACTGAAGCTTTCTTT.

This clone has just a few counts. The V call is TRBV6-5, the J call TRBJ2-7, with D possibly called TRBD1 or TRBD2 (5 bases each). The CDR3 spans 15 residues. V lost 0 bases, J lost 3 bases, and 12 bases lay in between. In germline, CDR1 is MNHEY, CDR2 SVGAGI. The CDR3 nucleotides read TGTGCCAGCAGTTACTCCGGGACGGCCGTCTACGAGCAGTACTTC. Its protein is CASSYSGTAVYEQYF.

The chain joins TRBV18 to TRBJ2-3; D is ambiguous. With 6 bases removed from V and 1 base from J, the gap between germline ends came to 17 bases. This CDR3 comprises 16 residues. Germline CDR1 reads KGHSH; CDR2 reads LQKENI. The CDR3 DNA reads as TGTGCCAGCTCTCGTGGTGGGGTCGGAGGCACAGATACGCAGTATTTT. Protein product: CASSRGGVGGTDTQYF.

CDR3: CASSQTGRETQYF. DNA of the CDR3: TGTGCCAGCAGCCAAACAGGGAGGGAGACCCAGTACTTC. This chain connects TRBV9 to TRBJ2-5, with D perhaps given as TRBD1 or TRBD2 (6 bases each). The germline gives CDR1 SGDLS, CDR2 YYNGEE. V was cut by 4 bases and J by 5 bases, with 12 bases left in between. This CDR3 comprises 13 residues. Supplemented by reference TRBV9 and TRBJ2-5, the full variable domain reads DSGVTQTPKHLITATGQRVTLRCSPRSGDLSVYWYQQSLDQGLQFLIQYYNGEERAKGNILERFSAQQFPDLHSELNLSSLELGDSALYFCASSQTGRETQYFGPGTRLLVL.

The V gene is TRBV27, the J gene TRBJ2-7; D remains ambiguous. This CDR3 is built from 13 residues. Deletions cut 1 base from V and 6 bases from J, with 10 bases between. Germline V CDR1 and CDR2: MNHEY, SMNVEV (reference sequence). CDR3 loop: CASSLFTPGEQYF. The CDR3 DNA sequence: TGTGCCAGCAGTTTATTCACCCCCGGCGAGCAGTACTTC.

The chain employs TRBV5-6 and TRBJ2-3; possibly TRBD2 for D (5 bases). Germline CDR1 and CDR2: SGHDT and YYEEEE. The CDR3 spans 13 residues. V was trimmed by 4 bases and J by 4 bases, leaving 10 bases between them. CDR3 in amino acids: CASSPQLADTQYF. The CDR3, as DNA: TGTGCCAGCAGCCCGCAACTAGCAGATACGCAGTATTTT.

This chain uses TRBV2 with TRBJ1-1; D is ambiguous. Trimming pared 0 bases from V and 11 bases from J, leaving 10 bases between. Germline V gene lookup returns CDR1 SNHLY and CDR2 FYNNEI. The CDR3 runs to 12 residues. The CDR3 sequence: CASSEATSSAFF. The CDR3 DNA sequence: TGTGCCAGCAGTGAAGCAACCTCGAGCGCTTTCTTT.

The DNA for the CDR3 is TGTGCCAGCAGCCTAGCGGGGACTAACAATGAGCAGTTCTTC. This codes for CASSLAGTNNEQFF. This chain joins TRBV13 and TRBJ2-1, with 9 bases identical to TRBD2. V lost 5 bases and J lost 5; bases outside the gene matches: 4. The V gene's germline CDR1 is PRHDT and CDR2 FYEKMQ (reference sequence). The CDR3 consists of 14 residues.

This clone is labeled as medium-sized. The CDR3 here is CASSPRQGIGSPLHF. CDR3 sequence (DNA): TGTGCCAGCAGTCCGAGACAGGGTATAGGTTCACCCCTCCACTTT. The chain joins TRBV2 to TRBJ1-6, with 7 bases lining up with TRBD1. After removal of 5 bases from V and 9 bases from J, the junction contained 10 bases not matched to a gene. The CDR3 runs 15 residues. CDR1 and CDR2 from the germline V gene are SNHLY and FYNNEI.

The J gene is TRBJ2-7, the V gene TRBV18; maybe TRBD2 (6 bases). CDR1 and CDR2 (germline): KGHSH, LQKENI. The CDR3 is 13 amino acids. The V end lost 5 bases, the J end lost 6 bases, and 14 bases lay between the germline ends. CDR3 in DNA: TGTGCCAGCTCATCGAGACTAGATAGCGAGCAGTACTTC. It is translated as CASSSRLDSEQYF.

The CDR3 here is CASSASGRGQPQHF. Here the CDR3 DNA reads TGTGCCAGCAGTGCAAGTGGGAGGGGTCAGCCCCAGCATTTT. This chain joins TRBV25-1 and TRBJ1-5, with TRBD1 as a possible D gene (5 bases). The CDR3 runs to 14 residues. The V and J ends lost 4 bases and 6 bases respectively, with 13 bases between them. Germline V gene data show CDR1 as MGHDK and CDR2 as SYGVNS.

This sequence joins TRBV11-2 and TRBJ2-7; TRBD1 is a possible D gene (5 bases). In germline, CDR1 is SGHAT, CDR2 FQNNGV. The V end lost 2 bases, the J end lost 2 bases, and 7 bases lay between the germline ends. This CDR3 contains 13 residues. Here the CDR3 DNA reads TGTGCCAGCAGCTTACACAGGACCTACGAGCAGTACTTC. As protein: CASSLHRTYEQYF.

This chain joins TRBV6-6 and TRBJ1-3; 8 nucleotides match TRBD1. Germline CDR1 reads MNHNY; CDR2 reads SVGAGI (reference sequence). The CDR3 covers 16 residues. V lost 2 bases to trimming and J lost 4 bases; unmatched junction nucleotides: 7. The CDR3, as DNA: TGTGCCAGCAGTTACCCTCAGGGGGCGCGAGGAAACACCATATATTTT. Translated: CASSYPQGARGNTIYF.

CDR3 DNA sequence: TGTGCCAGCAGAAACGGGACGCCCAGGGGAAAACTGTTTTTT. This encodes CASRNGTPRGKLFF. The rearrangement uses TRBV2 and TRBJ1-4; D is perhaps TRBD1 (6 bases). V gave up 6 bases and J gave up 10 bases, with 18 bases separating them. The CDR3 is 14 residues long. In germline, CDR1 is SNHLY, CDR2 FYNNEI.